The clone carrying this TCR beta chain was seen many times. What it binds is not known. Distinct nucleotide sequences in the sample also encode this CDR3. Every patient underwent thyroid surgery untreated. The record originates from a study of metastatic and nonmetastatic thyroid tumors. Looking at the study overall: The comparison covered peripheral blood and tumor or nodule tissue in malignant and benign thyroid patients.

The authors' processing: The distant-metastasis classifier for papillary thyroid cancer was built from CDR3 differences across clinicopathological groups. TCRdb ran MiXCR on the PCR reads. TCRdb's processing, not the authors', yielded these V and J calls. Among some 23,000 clones listed, roughly 9.7% were seen once. The study's findings and limits: Benign nodules were reported to have significantly lower TCR beta diversity than malignant thyroid tumors, in blood and tumor.

The receptor was isolated from a female donor with papillary thyroid cancer or a benign thyroid nodule (not recorded which). Some clones in this sample may be carry-over from other donors' samples. The specimen sequenced was blood.

The CDR3 region is CASSLARGSYEQYF. CDR3 coding DNA: TGCGCCAGCAGCTTGGCCAGGGGGTCCTACGAGCAGTACTTC. This sequence joins TRBV5-1 and TRBJ2-7, with 7 bases aligning to TRBD1. CDR1 SGHRS and CDR2 YFSETQ come from the germline V gene. The length of the CDR3 is 14 residues. Losses at the gene ends were 0 bases for V and 1 base for J; bases not matched to a gene: 1.